Below are 18 T cell receptor beta chains sequenced from a single sample in a study of multiple sclerosis patients with progressive multifocal leukoencephalopathy. As to time point: about six months of natalizumab therapy. Libraries were prepared by immunoSEQ multiplex PCR; TCRdb keeps only in-frame clonotypes and omits some of them. There are tens of thousands of clones in the sample; approximately 89% occur only once, and approximately 1.6% lies in the top ten. The input for sequencing was PBMCs, taken from a patient treated with natalizumab. Receptor source: a human donor with multiple sclerosis.

The table lists this clone with a few counts. V is TRBV7-7 and J is TRBJ2-7, with D possibly being TRBD2 (6 bases). V was pared by 4 bases and J by 4 bases, with 11 bases between. Germline lookup yields CDR1 SSHAT and CDR2 FNYEAQ (reference sequence). This CDR3 region has 13 residues. As DNA, the CDR3 is TGTGCCAGCAGCTCCGGACTATTTTACGAGCAGTACTTC. It yields the protein CASSSGLFYEQYF.

V is TRBV6-1 and J is TRBJ2-7; 7 nucleotides align to TRBD2. This CDR3 has 14 amino acids. Trimming took 4 bases from V and 0 from J; bases not matched to a gene: 3. From germline, CDR1 is MNHNS and CDR2 SASEGT. CDR3 DNA: TGTGCCAGCAGTGGGGACTACCCCTCCTACGAGCAGTACTTC. It is translated as CASSGDYPSYEQYF.

The chain has TRBV27 and TRBJ2-3; no reliable D call. The ends were cut back, 2 bases at V and 2 bases at J, with 17 bases in the middle. CDR1 and CDR2 from the germline V gene are MNHEY and SMNVEV (reference sequence). The CDR3 consists of 17 residues. In nucleotides, the CDR3 is TGTGCCAGCAGTTTAAACGCCCGTACCCGGGCCACAGATACGCAGTATTTT. Translating gives CASSLNARTRATDTQYF.

V is TRBV9 and J is TRBJ2-1; D remains ambiguous. CDR1 and CDR2 from the germline V gene are SGDLS and YYNGEE. V lost 0 bases to trimming and J lost 4 bases, with 11 bases between them. This CDR3 is 15 amino acids long. The CDR3 sequence is CASSVDPDGYNEQFF. The CDR3 nucleotides read TGTGCCAGCAGCGTAGACCCGGACGGATACAATGAGCAGTTCTTC.

The genes are TRBV6-6 and TRBJ1-3; the D gene is possibly TRBD1 (5 bases). The CDR3 consists of 16 residues. CDR1 and CDR2 (germline): MNHNY, SVGAGI (reference sequence). V lost 0 bases and J lost 4, with 13 bases in between. DNA for the CDR3: TGTGCCAGCAGTTACTCGATAGGCAGGGCCGGAAACACCATATATTTT. Its protein is CASSYSIGRAGNTIYF.

The CDR3 DNA follows: TGCAGCGTTGAAGTTTCAGGGAAGAACACTGAAGCTTTCTTT. This encodes CSVEVSGKNTEAFF. The V call is TRBV29-1, the J call TRBJ1-1; perhaps TRBD1 as D (5 bases). The length of the CDR3 is 14 residues. Germline CDR1 is SQVTM and CDR2 is ANQGSEA. Trimming removed 1 base from V and 1 base from J, with 10 bases in between. The full variable domain, its missing parts supplied by reference TRBV29-1 and TRBJ1-1, is SAVISQKPSRDICQRGTSLTIQCQVDSQVTMMFWYRQQPGQSLTLIATANQGSEATYESGFVIDKFPISRPNLTFSTLTVSNMSPEDSSIYLCSVEVSGKNTEAFFGQGTRLTVV.

The chain combines TRBV30 with TRBJ1-1; perhaps TRBD1 as D (6 bases). Trimming cost V 8 bases and J 0 bases, with 10 bases left between them. Germline-derived CDR1 and CDR2 are GTSNPN and SVGIG (reference sequence). This CDR3 is built from 12 residues. This CDR3 reads CAGQNMNTEAFF. The CDR3 coding sequence is TGTGCCGGACAGAATATGAACACTGAAGCTTTCTTT.

The chain carries TRBV6-6 and TRBJ2-1, with TRBD2 identical over 13 bases. With V trimmed by 4 bases and J by 10 bases, 4 bases remained unmatched. The CDR3 is 14 residues long. CDR1 and CDR2 (germline): MNHNY, SVGAGI (reference sequence). The CDR3 DNA reads TGTGCCAGCAGTTTGACTAGCGGGAGGAGCGAGCAGTTCTTC. Amino acids: CASSLTSGRSEQFF.

This chain joins TRBV4-1 and TRBJ1-5, with D maybe TRBD1 (5 bases). Germline-derived CDR1 and CDR2 are MGHRA and YSYEKL. The CDR3 totals 16 residues. V lost 3 bases, J lost 6 bases, and 18 bases lay in between. CDR3: CASSQEPQGAAQPQHF. DNA of the CDR3: TGCGCCAGCAGCCAGGAGCCACAAGGGGCGGCTCAGCCCCAGCATTTT.

The J gene is TRBJ2-1, the V gene TRBV11-3; 10 bases align to TRBD1. Trimming took 6 bases from V and 7 from J; bases not matched to a gene: 9. This CDR3 has 15 residues. CDR1 and CDR2 (germline): SGHNT, YENEEA. The CDR3 DNA is TGTGCCAGCAGGTTGGCCGGGACAGGGGTGAATGAGCAGTTCTTC. Residues: CASRLAGTGVNEQFF.

The chain couples TRBV7-9 to TRBJ1-1; 11 bases agree with TRBD1. The germline gives CDR1 SEHNR, CDR2 FQNEAQ (reference sequence). CDR3 length: 15 amino acids. Germline trimming cut 1 base from V and 4 bases from J; bases unmatched to any gene: 2. The CDR3 DNA is TGTGCCAGCAGCTTAGTGGGGACAGGGGGCACTGAAGCTTTCTTT. This codes for CASSLVGTGGTEAFF. Full variable domain (rest looked up from reference TRBV7-9 and TRBJ1-1): DTGVSQNPRHKITKRGQNVTFRCDPISEHNRLYWYRQTLGQGPEFLTYFQNEAQLEKSRLLSDRFSAERPKGSFSTLEIQRTEQGDSAMYLCASSLVGTGGTEAFFGQGTRLTVV.

The chain combines TRBV7-9 with TRBJ2-1; possible D gene TRBD2, 6 bases. Trimming took off 5 bases at V and 7 bases at J, with 12 bases between the two ends. The germline gives CDR1 SEHNR, CDR2 FQNEAQ (reference sequence). CDR3 length equals 13 residues. Here the CDR3 DNA reads TGTGCCAGCAGCCCCGGACGGGGGAATGAGCAGTTCTTC. Its translation is CASSPGRGNEQFF.

CDR3 region: CASVKSDRGQGEQYF. DNA for the CDR3: TGTGCCAGCGTGAAGTCGGACAGGGGGCAGGGCGAGCAGTACTTC. The chain combines TRBV27 with TRBJ2-7, with 11 bases aligning to TRBD1. CDR1 MNHEY and CDR2 SMNVEV come from the germline V gene (reference sequence). The CDR3 runs 15 residues. Trimming at V came to 8 bases and at J to 6 bases, leaving 12 bases not matched to a gene.

This chain uses TRBV7-6 with TRBJ2-1, with 10 bases that match TRBD2. Germline V gene sequence: CDR1 SGHVS, CDR2 FNYEAQ. The trim removed 1 base at V and 15 bases at J, leaving 6 bases unmatched. The CDR3 extends over 13 amino acids. The CDR3 bases are TGTGCCAGCAGCTTAGATGTCGAGCGGGAGGGGTTCTTC. Protein sequence: CASSLDVEREGFF.

J is TRBJ2-7 and V is TRBV27; 10 nucleotides agree with TRBD2. V was clipped by 4 bases and J by 7 bases; unmatched bases: 10. Germline V lookup: CDR1 MNHEY, CDR2 SMNVEV (reference sequence). This CDR3 spans 15 amino acids. The CDR3 region is CASSSRTSGSWEQYF. DNA for the CDR3: TGTGCCAGCAGTTCTCGGACTAGCGGCTCGTGGGAGCAGTACTTC.

This chain uses TRBV19 with TRBJ1-1; no clear D gene. The CDR3 runs to 12 residues. The germline CDR1 and CDR2 sequences are LNHDA and SQIVND (reference sequence). Trimming removed 5 bases at V and 4 bases at J, with 8 bases between. The DNA of the CDR3 is TGTGCCAGTAGTCCGGCCTCCACTGAAGCTTTCTTT. It encodes CASSPASTEAFF. The variable domain in full, completed from reference TRBV19 and TRBJ1-1, reads DGGITQSPKYLFRKEGQNVTLSCEQNLNHDAMYWYRQDPGQGLRLIYYSQIVNDFQKGDIAEGYSVSREKKESFPLTVTSAQKNPTAFYLCASSPASTEAFFGQGTRLTVV.

V usage is TRBV27 and J usage is TRBJ2-2, with 7 bases matching TRBD2. Germline CDR1 reads MNHEY; CDR2 reads SMNVEV (reference sequence). This CDR3 region has 15 residues. With 10 bases clipped from V and 7 bases from J, the junction kept 15 bases outside the gene matches. The CDR3 coding sequence is TGTGCCACAAGTATGGGAGGGGCGCCGGTCGGGGAGCTGTTTTTT. Protein product: CATSMGGAPVGELFF.

CDR3 in DNA: TGTGCCAGCAGTTTATCCCGGACTGAGAATGAGCAGTTCTTC. It specifies CASSLSRTENEQFF. This sequence joins TRBV27 and TRBJ2-1; TRBD2 is a possible D gene (5 bases). CDR1 and CDR2 (germline): MNHEY, SMNVEV (reference sequence). This CDR3 comprises 14 residues. The V and J ends lost 0 bases and 7 bases respectively, with 10 bases between them.